Listed below are T cell receptor beta chains from one sample, sequenced in a study of beta chain features in type 1 diabetes. The data were produced by immunoSEQ multiplex PCR, yet TCRdb's version contains in-frame clones alone and is incomplete. The table has some 640,000 clones, around 15% seen once; the top ten hold 0.035% to 0.04%. The sequenced sample consisted of naive CD4+ T cells from blood. These receptors were taken from a man aged 18 to 30 with type 1 diabetes. Both conserved end residues are part of each CDR3. The order of the fields is J gene, V gene, D gene, clone size, CDR3 DNA, CDR3 protein. A D gene is named only where the DNA matches it firmly. Not every row has a clone size; where given, it reads once, few, many or a size class.

j_call: TRBJ2-7
v_call: TRBV25-1
d_call: -
clone_size: few
cdr3_nt: TGTGCCAGCACTGCCGGGGCAGCCTACGAGCAGTACTTC
cdr3_aa: CASTAGAAYEQYF

j_call: TRBJ2-1
v_call: TRBV14
d_call: -
clone_size: few
cdr3_nt: TGTGCCAGCAGCTACTCCTACAATGAGCAGTTCTTC
cdr3_aa: CASSYSYNEQFF

j_call: TRBJ2-1
v_call: TRBV19
d_call: -
clone_size: -
cdr3_nt: TGTGCCAGTGCTTGGAGGACCAATGAGCAGTTCTTC
cdr3_aa: CASAWRTNEQFF

j_call: TRBJ2-5
v_call: TRBV4-1
d_call: -
clone_size: few
cdr3_nt: TGCGCCAGCAGCCGCGGAGCTGCGAGACAGTGGGAGACCCAGTACTTC
cdr3_aa: CASSRGAARQWETQYF

j_call: TRBJ1-5
v_call: TRBV19
d_call: -
clone_size: few
cdr3_nt: TGTGCCAGTAGCGCCCGGGAGGGAGGCCAGCCCCAGCATTTT
cdr3_aa: CASSAREGGQPQHF

j_call: TRBJ2-5
v_call: TRBV2
d_call: -
clone_size: few
cdr3_nt: TGTGCCAGCAGTGAAGTGGGAGTTAGAGAGACCCAGTACTTC
cdr3_aa: CASSEVGVRETQYF

j_call: TRBJ2-1
v_call: TRBV11-2
d_call: TRBD2
clone_size: few
cdr3_nt: TGTGCCAGCAGCTTCGGGGTAGCGGGGCACAATGAGCAGTTCTTC
cdr3_aa: CASSFGVAGHNEQFF

j_call: TRBJ2-3
v_call: TRBV14
d_call: TRBD2
clone_size: few
cdr3_nt: TGTGCCAGCAGCCAAGGAGCGGGAAGACCAGATACGCAGTATTTT
cdr3_aa: CASSQGAGRPDTQYF

j_call: TRBJ1-2
v_call: TRBV5-6
d_call: TRBD1
clone_size: few
cdr3_nt: TGTGCCAGCAGCCTCACGACAGGGATCTATGGCTACACCTTC
cdr3_aa: CASSLTTGIYGYTF

j_call: TRBJ2-3
v_call: TRBV5-1
d_call: TRBD1
clone_size: -
cdr3_nt: TGCGCCAGCAGCTCGGGACAGGGGATCACAGATACGCAGTATTTT
cdr3_aa: CASSSGQGITDTQYF

j_call: TRBJ1-1
v_call: TRBV5-1
d_call: -
clone_size: few
cdr3_nt: TGCGCCAGCAGCGGAGCAACAGGGTACTATGAAGCTTTCTTT
cdr3_aa: CASSGATGYYEAFF

j_call: TRBJ2-3
v_call: TRBV30
d_call: -
clone_size: -
cdr3_nt: TGTGCCTGGAGCACGGCAGATACGCAGTATTTT
cdr3_aa: CAWSTADTQYF

j_call: TRBJ2-3
v_call: TRBV6-1
d_call: -
clone_size: few
cdr3_nt: TGTGCCAGCAGTTCAACAGGTCGGGGTGGAGATACGCAGTATTTT
cdr3_aa: CASSSTGRGGDTQYF

j_call: TRBJ1-5
v_call: TRBV30
d_call: -
clone_size: -
cdr3_nt: TGTGCCTGGAGTGTTAACCTTAATCAGCCCCAGCATTTT
cdr3_aa: CAWSVNLNQPQHF

j_call: TRBJ2-2
v_call: TRBV9
d_call: -
clone_size: few
cdr3_nt: TGTGCCAGCAGCTTAGGGGACACCGGGGAGCTGTTTTTT
cdr3_aa: CASSLGDTGELFF

j_call: TRBJ2-1
v_call: TRBV7-2
d_call: -
clone_size: few
cdr3_nt: TGTGCCAGCAGCTTAGCGTGGGATGAGCAGTTCTTC
cdr3_aa: CASSLAWDEQFF

j_call: TRBJ2-5
v_call: TRBV30
d_call: -
clone_size: few
cdr3_nt: TGTGCCTGGAGTGGGACGGATGCAGAGACCCAGTACTTC
cdr3_aa: CAWSGTDAETQYF

j_call: TRBJ2-6
v_call: TRBV9
d_call: -
clone_size: -
cdr3_nt: TGTGCCAGCAGCGCCGGGTCCGGCTCTGGGGCCAACGTCCTGACTTTC
cdr3_aa: CASSAGSGSGANVLTF

j_call: TRBJ1-1
v_call: TRBV7-2
d_call: -
clone_size: few
cdr3_nt: TGTGCCAGCAGCTTAGCAGACACGCGCACTGAAGCTTTCTTT
cdr3_aa: CASSLADTRTEAFF

j_call: TRBJ1-5
v_call: TRBV6-1
d_call: -
clone_size: -
cdr3_nt: TGTGCCAGCATTGGGAGCAATCAGCCCCAGCATTTT
cdr3_aa: CASIGSNQPQHF

j_call: TRBJ2-3
v_call: TRBV6-5
d_call: TRBD1
clone_size: few
cdr3_nt: TGTGCCAGCACGAAGGGACAGGGCACAGATACGCAGTATTTT
cdr3_aa: CASTKGQGTDTQYF

j_call: TRBJ2-1
v_call: TRBV28
d_call: -
clone_size: -
cdr3_nt: TGTGCCAGCAGTTTTCCGCCGGATTACAATGAGCAGTTCTTC
cdr3_aa: CASSFPPDYNEQFF

j_call: TRBJ2-7
v_call: TRBV5-1
d_call: -
clone_size: -
cdr3_nt: TGCGCCAGCAGCATAACAGGGAACTACGAGCAGTACTTC
cdr3_aa: CASSITGNYEQYF

j_call: TRBJ1-4
v_call: TRBV29-1
d_call: -
clone_size: few
cdr3_nt: TGCAGCACTATAGGGGATCAGAATGAAAAACTGTTTTTT
cdr3_aa: CSTIGDQNEKLFF

j_call: TRBJ2-7
v_call: TRBV2
d_call: TRBD1
clone_size: -
cdr3_nt: TGTGCCAGCCGGAACAGGGGGCGCTACGAGCAGTACTTC
cdr3_aa: CASRNRGRYEQYF

j_call: TRBJ2-1
v_call: TRBV18
d_call: TRBD2
clone_size: few
cdr3_nt: TGTGCCAGCTCACCCCGGGAGGGGTACAATGAGCAGTTCTTC
cdr3_aa: CASSPREGYNEQFF

j_call: TRBJ2-5
v_call: TRBV5-4
d_call: -
clone_size: -
cdr3_nt: TGTGCCAGCAGCTTGACTACCCAAGAGACCCAGTACTTC
cdr3_aa: CASSLTTQETQYF

j_call: TRBJ1-1
v_call: TRBV9
d_call: -
clone_size: -
cdr3_nt: TGTGCCAGCACGGGGGATAACACTGAAGCTTTCTTT
cdr3_aa: CASTGDNTEAFF

j_call: TRBJ2-3
v_call: TRBV7-2
d_call: -
clone_size: -
cdr3_nt: TGTGCCAGCAGCTTAGCGGGGACCACAGATACGCAGTATTTT
cdr3_aa: CASSLAGTTDTQYF

j_call: TRBJ1-2
v_call: TRBV5-4
d_call: TRBD1
clone_size: few
cdr3_nt: TGTGCCAGCCTGAGACAGGGGGAAAGCTATGGCTACACCTTC
cdr3_aa: CASLRQGESYGYTF

j_call: TRBJ2-4
v_call: TRBV7-9
d_call: TRBD2
clone_size: few
cdr3_nt: TGTGCCAGCAGCTTTTCCGGGACTAGCACGCCTATTCAGTACTTC
cdr3_aa: CASSFSGTSTPIQYF

j_call: TRBJ1-5
v_call: TRBV18
d_call: -
clone_size: few
cdr3_nt: TGTGCCAGCTCACCGGGACCTAGAGATCAGCCCCAGCATTTT
cdr3_aa: CASSPGPRDQPQHF

j_call: TRBJ2-3
v_call: TRBV4-3
d_call: -
clone_size: once
cdr3_nt: TGCGCCAGCAGCCAAGATCTTGCAGGGGTCCTAAGCACAGATACGCAGTATTTT
cdr3_aa: CASSQDLAGVLSTDTQYF

j_call: TRBJ2-7
v_call: TRBV11-2
d_call: -
clone_size: -
cdr3_nt: TGTGCCAGCGGTAGGGACCAGGGAACTTCCTACGAGCAGTACTTC
cdr3_aa: CASGRDQGTSYEQYF

j_call: TRBJ2-3
v_call: TRBV7-9
d_call: -
clone_size: few
cdr3_nt: TGTGCCAGCAGCTTAGCTATCGGGACTGCAGATACGCAGTATTTT
cdr3_aa: CASSLAIGTADTQYF

j_call: TRBJ2-7
v_call: TRBV30
d_call: TRBD2
clone_size: -
cdr3_nt: TGTGCCTGGAGTGAAGGCGGGGGGGCCGTGAAGTACTTC
cdr3_aa: CAWSEGGGAVKYF

j_call: TRBJ2-5
v_call: TRBV5-1
d_call: TRBD1
clone_size: -
cdr3_nt: TGCGCCAGCAGGATAGACGGGACAGCGCAAGTCTTCCCTGGGGGGACCCAGTACTTC
cdr3_aa: CASRIDGTAQVFPGGTQYF

j_call: TRBJ2-7
v_call: TRBV15
d_call: TRBD1
clone_size: -
cdr3_nt: TGTGCCACCAGCTCACGGACAGGAACCTACGAGCAGTACTTC
cdr3_aa: CATSSRTGTYEQYF

j_call: TRBJ2-5
v_call: TRBV7-2
d_call: -
clone_size: -
cdr3_nt: TGTGCCAGCAGGGCTCCGGGGCAGTCCGTCTCCGGGACCCAGTACTTC
cdr3_aa: CASRAPGQSVSGTQYF

j_call: TRBJ1-1
v_call: TRBV5-4
d_call: TRBD1
clone_size: -
cdr3_nt: TGTGCCAGCAGCTCTTACCCGGACCCGCGACAGGGGAATGAAGCTTTCTTT
cdr3_aa: CASSSYPDPRQGNEAFF

j_call: TRBJ1-2
v_call: TRBV9
d_call: -
clone_size: few
cdr3_nt: TGTGCCAGCACGAAAGAAGGGTCCTATGGCTACACCTTC
cdr3_aa: CASTKEGSYGYTF

j_call: TRBJ2-1
v_call: TRBV25-1
d_call: TRBD2
clone_size: -
cdr3_nt: TGTGCCAGCAGGGCCGCTAGCGGGGGGGCTCATGAGCAGTTCTTC
cdr3_aa: CASRAASGGAHEQFF

j_call: TRBJ2-1
v_call: TRBV7-9
d_call: -
clone_size: once
cdr3_nt: TGTGCCAGCAGCCCTCGGGCGGGACCTACCTTTACCTACAATGAGCAGTTCTTC
cdr3_aa: CASSPRAGPTFTYNEQFF

j_call: TRBJ2-5
v_call: TRBV5-6
d_call: -
clone_size: few
cdr3_nt: TGTGCCAGCAGCTTTGACGATAGAGAGACCCAGTACTTC
cdr3_aa: CASSFDDRETQYF

j_call: TRBJ2-4
v_call: TRBV7-2
d_call: -
clone_size: -
cdr3_nt: TGTGCCAGCAGCCAGAAGGGGCAGCTAGCCAAAAACATTCAGTACTTC
cdr3_aa: CASSQKGQLAKNIQYF

j_call: TRBJ2-1
v_call: TRBV5-1
d_call: -
clone_size: few
cdr3_nt: TGCGCCAGCAGCTCCTTACTGAATGAGCAGTTCTTC
cdr3_aa: CASSSLLNEQFF

j_call: TRBJ2-7
v_call: TRBV5-4
d_call: TRBD2
clone_size: -
cdr3_nt: TGTGCCAGCAGCCCGGGACTAGCGGGGACCTACGAGCAGTACTTC
cdr3_aa: CASSPGLAGTYEQYF

j_call: TRBJ2-3
v_call: TRBV19
d_call: TRBD1
clone_size: few
cdr3_nt: TGTGCCAGTAGTATAGGGGACAGAACAGATACGCAGTATTTT
cdr3_aa: CASSIGDRTDTQYF